This T cell receptor beta chain was observed in a study of T cell repertoires in cytomegalovirus infection. TCRdb itself ran the reads through MiXCR, one entry per CDR3 protein. The sample lists roughly 190,000 distinct CDR3 sequences, about a tenth occurring once. This clonotype was found many times. The CDR3 contains 11 residues. Trimming removed 7 bases at V and 6 bases at J, with 8 bases between. Germline CDR1 SNHLY, CDR2 FYNNEI. The receptor comes from a human donor in good health (CMV status not recorded). Some clones in this sample may be carry-over from other donors' samples. The sequencing sample was made of PBMCs. The J gene is TRBJ2-3, the V gene TRBV2; D uncertain. This CDR3 is CASNLRDTQYF. The CDR3 nucleotides read TGTGCCAGCAACCTACGGGATACGCAGTATTTT.